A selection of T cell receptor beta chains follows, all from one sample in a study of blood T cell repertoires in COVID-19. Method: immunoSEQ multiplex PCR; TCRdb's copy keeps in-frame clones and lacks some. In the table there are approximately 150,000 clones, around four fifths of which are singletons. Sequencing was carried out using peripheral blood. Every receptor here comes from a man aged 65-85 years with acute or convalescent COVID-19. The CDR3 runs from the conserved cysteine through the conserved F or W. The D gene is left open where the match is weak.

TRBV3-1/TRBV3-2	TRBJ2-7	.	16	CASSQAHTGFSYEQYF	TGTGCCAGCAGCCAAGCGCACACAGGTTTCTCCTACGAGCAGTACTTC
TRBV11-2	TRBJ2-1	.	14	CASSLGVGGPWQFF	TGTGCCAGCAGCTTAGGGGTGGGGGGACCTTGGCAGTTCTTC
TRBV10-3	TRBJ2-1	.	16	CAISEKAGGGYSEQFF	TGTGCCATCAGTGAGAAGGCAGGGGGAGGATACAGTGAGCAGTTCTTC
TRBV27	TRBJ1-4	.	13	CASMGRFNEKLFF	TGTGCCAGCATGGGCAGATTTAATGAAAAACTGTTTTTT
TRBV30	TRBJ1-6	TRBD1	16	CAWRGGSSSYNSPLHF	TGTGCCTGGAGAGGGGGCTCCAGCTCCTATAATTCACCCCTCCACTTT
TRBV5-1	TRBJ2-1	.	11	CASSSYNEQFF	TGCGCCAGCAGTTCATACAATGAGCAGTTCTTC
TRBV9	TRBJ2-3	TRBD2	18	CASSATLAGGPGTDTQYF	TGTGCCAGCAGCGCTACCCTAGCGGGGGGGCCGGGTACAGATACGCAGTATTTT
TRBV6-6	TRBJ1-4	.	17	CASSPELRMATNEKLFF	TGTGCCAGCAGTCCCGAGTTACGTATGGCAACTAATGAAAAACTGTTTTTT
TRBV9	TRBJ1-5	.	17	CASSPYSGTGDDQPQHF	TGTGCCAGCAGCCCGTACTCCGGGACGGGAGACGATCAGCCCCAGCATTTT
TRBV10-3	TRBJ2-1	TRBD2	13	CAIGSGTLYEQFF	TGTGCCATCGGTAGCGGGACGCTTTATGAGCAGTTCTTC
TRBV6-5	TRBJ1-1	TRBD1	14	CASLQTGGGTEAFF	TGTGCCAGCCTTCAAACAGGGGGAGGCACTGAAGCTTTCTTT
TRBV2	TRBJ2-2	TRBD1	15	CASTWDSPNTGELFF	TGTGCCAGCACATGGGACAGCCCGAACACCGGGGAGCTGTTTTTT
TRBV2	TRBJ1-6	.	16	CASSEGGLGGGSPLHF	TGTGCCAGCAGTGAAGGTGGCTTGGGGGGAGGTTCACCCCTCCACTTT
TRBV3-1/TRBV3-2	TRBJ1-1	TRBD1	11	CASSEDRESFF	TGTGCCAGCAGCGAGGACAGGGAATCTTTCTTT
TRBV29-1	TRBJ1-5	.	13	CSVGFQGHQPQHF	TGCAGCGTCGGGTTCCAGGGCCATCAGCCCCAGCATTTT
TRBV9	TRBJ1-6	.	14	CASSAGNGNSPLHF	TGTGCCAGCAGCGCAGGGAACGGTAATTCACCCCTCCACTTT
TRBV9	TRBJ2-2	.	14	CASSVGTNTGELFF	TGTGCCAGCAGCGTAGGGACAAACACCGGGGAGCTGTTTTTT
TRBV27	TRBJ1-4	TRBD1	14	CASSRDRVEEKLFF	TGTGCCAGCAGTCGGGACAGGGTTGAGGAAAAACTGTTTTTT
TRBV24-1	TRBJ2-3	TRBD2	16	CATSDPSGPGKDTQYF	TGTGCCACCAGTGACCCTAGCGGGCCCGGGAAAGATACGCAGTATTTT
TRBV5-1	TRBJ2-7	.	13	CASSAVAEYEQYF	TGCGCCAGCAGCGCCGTAGCGGAATACGAGCAGTACTTC